The rows below give T cell receptor beta chains drawn from one sample of a study of T cells in Graves' hyperthyroidism and ophthalmopathy. TCRdb fed the multiplex PCR reads into MiXCR, producing one record per CDR3 protein. The sample has 650,000 to 850,000 distinct CDR3 sequences, around 19% seen once; the top ten hold around 15%. The specimen was blood. Every receptor here comes from a woman in her forties or fifties with Graves' hyperthyroidism that later progressed to Graves' ophthalmopathy. Each CDR3 is given with its conserved first and last residue. The order of the fields is J gene, V gene, clone size, D gene, CDR3 protein, CDR3 DNA. The D gene is left open where the match is weak. The size entry is marked missing in some rows and otherwise reads once, few, many or a size class.

>TRBJ1-1|TRBV5-1|many|NA
CASSLAPGYNTEAFF
TGCGCCAGCAGCTTGGCCCCAGGTTATAACACTGAAGCTTTCTTT
>TRBJ2-7|TRBV5-6|many|TRBD2
CASSTRTSGGLSPDEQYF
TGTGCCAGCAGCACCAGGACTAGCGGGGGCCTATCCCCGGACGAGCAGTACTTC
>TRBJ2-3|TRBV5-6|NA|NA
CASSLVARPDTQYF
TGTGCCAGCAGCTTGGTGGCAAGACCAGATACGCAGTATTTT
>TRBJ2-3|TRBV7-9|NA|NA
CASSPPWGTDTQYF
TGTGCCAGCAGCCCCCCATGGGGCACAGATACGCAGTATTTT
>TRBJ2-7|TRBV5-8|NA|NA
CASSYDRLYEQYF
TGTGCCAGCAGCTACGACAGGTTATACGAGCAGTACTTC
>TRBJ1-4|TRBV6-1|many|NA
CASSSSATNSASNEKLFF
TGTGCCAGCAGTTCTTCCGCAACGAACAGCGCCTCAAATGAAAAACTGTTTTTT
>TRBJ2-4|TRBV2|few|NA
CASSSGFLAKNIQYF
TGTGCCAGCAGTTCAGGGTTTCTAGCCAAAAACATTCAGTACTTC
>TRBJ1-3|TRBV18|many|NA
CASRGSAILSGNTIYF
TGTGCCAGCCGGGGATCCGCCATCCTCTCTGGAAACACCATATATTTT
>TRBJ2-3|TRBV6-5|many|NA
CASSYSYHTTDTQYF
TGTGCCAGCAGTTACTCGTATCACACCACAGATACGCAGTATTTT
>TRBJ2-7|TRBV5-1|many|NA
CASSEQSSYEQYF
TGCGCCAGCAGCGAACAGAGCTCCTACGAGCAGTACTTC
>TRBJ2-3|TRBV7-6|NA|TRBD2
CASSWVAGGTDTQYF
TGTGCCAGCAGCTGGGTAGCGGGGGGCACAGATACGCAGTATTTT
>TRBJ1-2|TRBV27|few|TRBD1
CASSLFRQGGYGYTF
TGTGCCAGCAGTTTATTCAGACAGGGAGGCTATGGCTACACCTTC
>TRBJ2-1|TRBV7-3|NA|TRBD1
CASSSQTGYNEQFF
TGTGCCAGCAGCTCCCAGACAGGGTACAATGAGCAGTTCTTC
>TRBJ2-7|TRBV5-1|few|TRBD2
CASSLDGGGYEQYF
TGCGCCAGCAGCTTGGATGGGGGGGGCTACGAGCAGTACTTC
>TRBJ2-3|TRBV5-6|NA|TRBD2
CASSFGLAGESTDTQYF
TGTGCCAGCAGCTTCGGACTAGCGGGGGAGAGCACAGATACGCAGTATTTT
>TRBJ2-2|TRBV19|few|NA
CASSPHRAAGELFF
TGTGCCAGTAGTCCGCACAGGGCCGCCGGGGAGCTGTTTTTT
>TRBJ2-7|TRBV7-6|many|TRBD1
CASSRNTGAYEQYF
TGTGCCAGCAGCCGAAATACAGGGGCCTACGAGCAGTACTTC
>TRBJ1-1|TRBV3-1|many|NA
CASSPLSTENTEAFF
TGTGCCAGCAGCCCCCTTTCGACGGAGAACACTGAAGCTTTCTTT
>TRBJ2-7|TRBV18|many|TRBD1
CASSPPGQGPYEQYF
TGTGCCAGCTCACCGCCGGGACAGGGGCCTTACGAGCAGTACTTC
>TRBJ2-7|TRBV27|NA|TRBD1
CASSLSRGQVSYEQYF
TGTGCCAGCAGTTTATCGAGGGGACAGGTCTCCTACGAGCAGTACTTC
>TRBJ2-2|TRBV6-5|few|NA
CASSYSGGTGELSF
TGTGCCAGCAGTTACTCTGGGGGCACCGGGGAGCTGTCTTTT
>TRBJ2-3|TRBV2|many|NA
CASKSPDTQYF
TGTGCCTCTAAGAGCCCAGATACGCAGTATTTT
>TRBJ2-5|TRBV12-3/TRBV12-4|many|TRBD2
CASSPLGLAVLQETQYF
TGTGCCAGCAGTCCCCTCGGGCTAGCGGTTCTCCAAGAGACCCAGTACTTC
>TRBJ2-5|TRBV5-1|few|TRBD2
CASSALAEETQYF
TGCGCCAGCAGCGCGCTAGCGGAAGAGACCCAGTACTTC
>TRBJ1-5|TRBV6-1|NA|TRBD1
CASSGAGTGNQPQHF
TGTGCCAGCAGTGGTGCCGGGACAGGGAATCAGCCCCAGCATTTT
>TRBJ1-2|TRBV19|few|TRBD1
CASSSDPGQRYYGYTF
TGTGCCAGTAGTTCCGACCCGGGACAGAGATACTATGGCTACACCTTC
>TRBJ2-4|TRBV7-8|NA|NA
CASSSQGSSLAKNIQYF
TGTGCCAGCAGCTCCCAGGGGAGTTCGCTAGCCAAAAACATTCAGTACTTC
>TRBJ1-2|TRBV30|many|TRBD1
CAWNDVATGGAGYTF
TGTGCCTGGAATGACGTCGCGACAGGGGGCGCCGGCTACACCTTC
>TRBJ2-1|TRBV15|NA|TRBD1
CATSRGYRGVSYNEQFF
TGTGCCACCAGCAGAGGATACAGGGGAGTCTCCTACAATGAGCAGTTCTTC
>TRBJ1-2|TRBV11-2|many|TRBD1
CASSLDSETGSGYTF
TGTGCCAGCAGCTTAGATTCGGAGACAGGGTCTGGCTACACCTTC
>TRBJ1-1|TRBV11-1|many|NA
CASRQPGLLAFF
TGTGCCAGCAGGCAGCCGGGACTTTTAGCTTTCTTT
>TRBJ2-1|TRBV20-1|NA|NA
CSARPTLATSYNEQFF
TGCAGTGCTAGGCCCACACTAGCTACCTCCTACAATGAGCAGTTCTTC
>TRBJ2-7|TRBV13|few|TRBD1
CASSFGTGGGEQYF
TGTGCCAGCAGCTTCGGGACAGGGGGAGGTGAGCAGTACTTC
>TRBJ1-5|TRBV4-1|NA|NA
CASSQDSTGSNQPQHF
TGCGCCAGCAGCCAAGATTCAACAGGGAGCAATCAGCCCCAGCATTTT
>TRBJ2-5|TRBV12-3/TRBV12-4|many|TRBD2
CASSRGLAGAQETQYF
TGTGCCAGCAGTCGCGGACTAGCGGGGGCCCAAGAGACCCAGTACTTC
>TRBJ1-5|TRBV20-1|many|NA
CSARVRQGNQPQHF
TGCAGTGCTAGAGTCCGGCAGGGCAATCAGCCCCAGCATTTT
>TRBJ1-1|TRBV7-2|many|NA
CASSLGTGLEAFF
TGTGCCAGCAGCTTGGGAACAGGCCTGGAAGCTTTCTTT
>TRBJ2-5|TRBV5-1|NA|NA
CASSLVWGETQYF
TGCGCCAGCAGCTTGGTCTGGGGGGAGACCCAGTACTTC
>TRBJ1-1|TRBV6-1|many|NA
CASSVFTGTEAFF
TGTGCCAGCAGTGTTTTCACGGGGACCGAAGCTTTCTTT
>TRBJ2-7|TRBV20-1|many|NA
CSARDTNSYEQYF
TGCAGTGCTAGAGATACTAACTCCTACGAGCAGTACTTC
>TRBJ2-7|TRBV20-1|many|NA
CSARGRNNYEQYF
TGCAGTGCTAGAGGGCGGAATAACTACGAGCAGTACTTC
>TRBJ1-4|TRBV5-1|few|NA
CASSLAGAELFF
TGCGCCAGCAGCTTGGCCGGGGCGGAACTGTTTTTT
>TRBJ1-2|TRBV20-1|many|NA
CSARDHRGRHGYTF
TGCAGTGCTAGAGATCATCGGGGACGCCATGGCTACACCTTC
>TRBJ1-5|TRBV20-1|few|NA
CSARASGVVNQPQHF
TGCAGTGCTAGAGCATCGGGGGTCGTAAATCAGCCCCAGCATTTT
>TRBJ1-2|TRBV29-1|NA|NA
CSVGSLMGAGEDYGYTF
TGCAGCGTTGGATCGCTAATGGGGGCAGGGGAGGACTATGGCTACACCTTC
>TRBJ1-5|TRBV11-2|many|TRBD1
CASSSGTAIKPQHF
TGTGCCAGCAGCTCCGGGACAGCAATCAAGCCCCAGCATTTT
>TRBJ1-6|TRBV20-1|few|NA
CSATYGVIPLHF
TGCAGTGCTACATATGGTGTAATTCCCCTCCACTTT
>TRBJ1-3|TRBV11-2|many|TRBD1
CASSLAGTEFGNTIYF
TGTGCCAGCAGCTTAGCGGGGACAGAGTTTGGAAACACCATATATTTT
>TRBJ2-5|TRBV7-2|many|NA
CASSPPPLQETQYF
TGTGCCAGCAGCCCCCCCCCACTACAAGAGACCCAGTACTTC
>TRBJ2-2|TRBV2|many|NA
CASRITETGELFF
TGTGCCAGCAGGATCACAGAAACCGGGGAGCTGTTTTTT
>TRBJ1-5|TRBV12-3/TRBV12-4|many|NA
CASSPFNQPQHF
TGTGCCAGCAGTCCCTTCAATCAGCCCCAGCATTTT
>TRBJ1-4|TRBV6-1|many|NA
CASSDIQGFDEKLFF
TGTGCCAGCAGTGATATACAGGGTTTCGATGAAAAACTGTTTTTT
>TRBJ1-2|TRBV6-1|NA|NA
CASSPRAYGYTF
TGTGCCAGCAGTCCCCGGGCCTATGGCTACACCTTC
>TRBJ2-2|TRBV11-2|many|NA
CASSFIQWGTGELFF
TGTGCCAGCAGCTTCATTCAGTGGGGGACCGGGGAGCTGTTTTTT
>TRBJ1-5|TRBV20-1|few|NA
CSAKQGMGNQPQHF
TGCAGTGCTAAACAGGGTATGGGCAATCAGCCCCAGCATTTT
>TRBJ1-1|TRBV7-9|few|NA
CASSPTNLQGPGMSEAFF
TGTGCCAGCAGCCCTACAAATCTTCAGGGGCCCGGGATGTCTGAAGCTTTCTTT